This T cell receptor (beta chain) was captured by sequencing in a study of blood T cell repertoires in COVID-19. Study-wide background: Samples came from the United States, Italy and Spain, spanning acute and convalescent COVID-19.

Per germline, CDR1 SNHLY and CDR2 FYNNEI. The V end lost 6 bases, the J end lost 3 bases, and 15 bases lay between the germline ends. The CDR3 length is 15 residues. In the original analysis: Researchers report that nucleated cell counts were estimated from reference gene primer amplification. Only in-frame clones appear in the TCRdb table, and some are missing; sequencing was by immunoSEQ multiplex PCR. V and J calls and clone size are copied from that table; D and trimming were computed from the DNA. The repertoire includes 150,000 or so clones, around 81% of them detected once, and more than 1.5% sits in the top ten.

The clonotype originates from a human donor in a cohort sampled during active COVID-19. The sequenced material came from peripheral blood. This chain joins TRBV2 and TRBJ1-5; D is possibly TRBD1 (5 bases). DNA for the CDR3: TGTGCCAGCAGGTCAACCGACAGCCACAATCAGCCCCAGCATTTT. Amino acid sequence: CASRSTDSHNQPQHF.